This TCR beta chain stems from a study of cytomegalovirus exposure and HLA in healthy donors. Study outcomes and limitations: Most TCR sequences were uncommon, yet certain public TCRs appeared in many donors.

The count of this clone is one. Its antigen is not known. PCR primers comprised 60 Vbeta and 13 Jbeta primers. Libraries were prepared by immunoSEQ multiplex PCR; TCRdb keeps only in-frame clonotypes and omits some of them. The table has some 140,000 clones, 76% seen once. Germline V gives CDR1 SEHNR, CDR2 FQNEAQ (reference sequence). The V and J ends lost 5 bases and 4 bases, in that order; junction bases with no gene match: 5. The CDR3 is 14 residues long. This chain uses TRBV7-9 with TRBJ2-1, with TRBD1 identical over 7 bases. This clonotype originated in a man aged 40-50 years in good health and CMV-seronegative. The sequenced sample was PBMCs. The chain's CDR3 is CASSRQGKYNEQFF. In DNA, the CDR3 is TGTGCCAGCAGCAGACAGGGCAAATACAATGAGCAGTTCTTC. Looking up the rest from reference TRBV7-9 and TRBJ2-1 gives the full variable domain: DTGVSQNPRHKITKRGQNVTFRCDPISEHNRLYWYRQTLGQGPEFLTYFQNEAQLEKSRLLSDRFSAERPKGSFSTLEIQRTEQGDSAMYLCASSRQGKYNEQFFGPGTRLTVL.